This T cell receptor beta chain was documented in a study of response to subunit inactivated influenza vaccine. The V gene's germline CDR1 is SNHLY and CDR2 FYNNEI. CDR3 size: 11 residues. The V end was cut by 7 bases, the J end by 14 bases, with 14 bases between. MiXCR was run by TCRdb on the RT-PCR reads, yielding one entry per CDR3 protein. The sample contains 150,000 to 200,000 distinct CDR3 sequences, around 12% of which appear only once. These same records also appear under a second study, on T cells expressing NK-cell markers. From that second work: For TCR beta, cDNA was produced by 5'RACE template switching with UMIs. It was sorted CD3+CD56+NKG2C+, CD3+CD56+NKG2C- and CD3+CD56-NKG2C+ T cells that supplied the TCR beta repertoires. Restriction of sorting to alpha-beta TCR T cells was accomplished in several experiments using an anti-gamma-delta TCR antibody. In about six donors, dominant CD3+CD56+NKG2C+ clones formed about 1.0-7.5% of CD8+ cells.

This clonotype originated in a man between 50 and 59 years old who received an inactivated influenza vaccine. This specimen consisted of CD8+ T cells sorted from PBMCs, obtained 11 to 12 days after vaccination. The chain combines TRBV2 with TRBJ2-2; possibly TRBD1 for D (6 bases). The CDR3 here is CASINTGYLFF. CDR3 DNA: TGTGCCAGCATTAACACAGGGTATCTGTTTTTT.